Below are 23 T cell receptor beta chains sequenced from a single sample in a study of cytomegalovirus exposure and HLA in healthy donors. PCR employed 60 Vbeta and 13 Jbeta primers. Repertoires were generated with immunoSEQ multiplex PCR, while TCRdb's copy carries only in-frame clones and drops some. Found here are roughly 140,000 clones, around 9.6% of them singletons; the top ten hold 1.5% to 2%. Sequencing was done on a sample of PBMCs. These receptor sequences come from a male donor in good health and CMV-seronegative.

This clone came up a few times. The chain has TRBV27 and TRBJ2-7; D may be TRBD1 (5 bases). The CDR3 is 14 amino acids. The V end was cut by 5 bases, the J end by 3 bases, with 14 bases between. Germline assignment: CDR1 MNHEY and CDR2 SMNVEV (reference sequence). CDR3 protein: CASSRDSKYYEQYF. The CDR3 region has the DNA TGTGCCAGCAGTAGAGACAGCAAATACTACGAGCAGTACTTC.

Only a few counts were recorded for this clone. The rearrangement joins TRBV28 to TRBJ1-5; tentatively, D is TRBD1 (5 bases). The V end lost 5 bases, the J end lost 5 bases, and 16 bases lay between the germline ends. The CDR3 runs to 15 residues. The germline V gene has CDR1 MDHEN and CDR2 SYDVKM. The CDR3 sequence: CASSPGLRGYQPQHF. CDR3 bases: TGTGCCAGCAGTCCTGGACTCCGGGGGTATCAGCCCCAGCATTTT.

This clone has only a few counts. This chain joins TRBV4-3 and TRBJ2-1; TRBD2 matches at 13 bases. There are 17 residues in the CDR3. Trimming at V came to 1 base and at J to 4 bases, leaving 4 bases not matched to a gene. The germline gives CDR1 LGHNA, CDR2 YSLEER. The CDR3, as DNA: TGCGCCAGCAGCCAAGTGGGGACTAGCGGGGCGTACAATGAGCAGTTCTTC. Translation gives CASSQVGTSGAYNEQFF.

This clone was observed a handful of times. J is TRBJ2-7 and V is TRBV6-6; D not certain. V lost 0 bases to trimming and J lost 4 bases, with 13 bases between them. This CDR3 region has 15 residues. CDR1 and CDR2 (germline): MNHNY, SVGAGI (reference sequence). The CDR3 region is CASSYSNPREYEQYF. CDR3 nucleotides: TGTGCCAGCAGTTACTCGAACCCGAGAGAATACGAGCAGTACTTC.

CDR3 in amino acids: CASSLAAGGTQETQYF. The CDR3 nucleotides read TGTGCCAGCAGCTTAGCGGCGGGGGGCACGCAAGAGACCCAGTACTTC. The rearrangement uses TRBV11-1 and TRBJ2-5; 8 nucleotides line up with TRBD2. The CDR3 contains 16 residues. V was clipped by 0 bases and J by 2 bases; unmatched bases: 5. From germline, CDR1 is SGHAT and CDR2 FQDESV (reference sequence).

This clone was seen a handful of times. This rearrangement joins TRBV5-1 to TRBJ1-1, with 11 bases fitting TRBD1. Germline CDR1 reads SGHRS; CDR2 reads YFSETQ. The V and J ends lost 3 bases and 1 base, in that order; junction bases with no gene match: 2. This CDR3 is 15 amino acids long. The CDR3 loop is CASSSGQGANTEAFF. Here the CDR3 DNA reads TGCGCCAGCAGCTCTGGACAGGGGGCGAACACTGAAGCTTTCTTT.

V gene TRBV27 combines with J gene TRBJ2-5, with TRBD2 identical over 7 bases. V was pared by 0 bases and J by 7 bases, with 11 bases of the junction left unmatched. The germline V gene encodes CDR1 MNHEY and CDR2 SMNVEV (reference sequence). The CDR3 loop spans 16 amino acids. The CDR3 DNA reads TGTGCCAGCAGTTTATCACCCTCTAGCGGTCCTTGGACCCAGTACTTC. It specifies CASSLSPSSGPWTQYF.

The V and J genes are TRBV28 and TRBJ2-2; possibly TRBD1 for D (5 bases). The V end lost 4 bases, the J end lost 5 bases, and 14 bases lay between the germline ends. Germline lookup yields CDR1 MDHEN and CDR2 SYDVKM. The CDR3 runs to 15 residues. In DNA, the CDR3 is TGTGCCAGCAGTTCCCAGGACAAAGGGACCGGGGAGCTGTTTTTT. Translated: CASSSQDKGTGELFF. Using reference TRBV28 and TRBJ2-2 for the parts outside the CDR3, the full variable domain is DVKVTQSSRYLVKRTGEKVFLECVQDMDHENMFWYRQDPGLGLRLIYFSYDVKMKEKGDIPEGYSVSREKKERFSLILESASTNQTSMYLCASSSQDKGTGELFFGEGSRLTVL.

This chain connects TRBV6-4 to TRBJ2-2; 10 nucleotides align to TRBD2. Per the germline V gene, CDR1 is MRHNA and CDR2 is SNTAGT. The CDR3 contains 17 residues. Unmatched junction bases numbered 6, after V lost 3 bases and J lost 2 bases. The CDR3 DNA reads TGTGCCAGCAGTGAGTCTAGCGGGGGACTTAACACCGGGGAGCTGTTTTTT. Protein product: CASSESSGGLNTGELFF.

This clone has only a few counts. This CDR3 reads CSAAGQASSGNTIYF. The CDR3 DNA sequence: TGCAGCGCTGCGGGACAGGCGAGCTCTGGAAACACCATATATTTT. The gene calls are TRBV29-1 and TRBJ1-3; 8 bases are shared with TRBD1. After removal of 7 bases from V and 0 bases from J, the junction contained 8 bases not matched to a gene. The CDR3 covers 15 residues. Germline V gives CDR1 SQVTM, CDR2 ANQGSEA. The full variable domain, completed using reference TRBV29-1 and TRBJ1-3, is SAVISQKPSRDICQRGTSLTIQCQVDSQVTMMFWYRQQPGQSLTLIATANQGSEATYESGFVIDKFPISRPNLTFSTLTVSNMSPEDSSIYLCSAAGQASSGNTIYFGEGSWLTVV.

The table lists this clone with a few counts. The J gene is TRBJ2-4, the V gene TRBV18, with TRBD1 matching over 9 bases. This CDR3 is 15 amino acids long. V shed 6 bases, J shed 9 bases, and the junction held 12 bases outside the gene matches. CDR1 is KGHSH and CDR2 is LQKENI in the germline V gene. CDR3: CASSNIRDRETIQYF. The CDR3 region has the DNA TGTGCCAGCTCTAATATCCGGGACAGGGAAACCATTCAGTACTTC.

The CDR3 here is CATSPMSLQETQYF. The CDR3 DNA reads as TGTGCCACCAGCCCCATGAGTCTCCAAGAGACCCAGTACTTC. This sequence joins TRBV15 and TRBJ2-5; D uncertain. CDR3 length: 14 amino acids. In germline, CDR1 is LNHNV, CDR2 YYDKDF (reference sequence). V was trimmed by 5 bases and J by 1 base, leaving 11 bases between them.

A few counts support this clone. This chain links TRBV2 with TRBJ2-1, with D uncertain. V lost 3 bases and J lost 8, with 17 bases in between. CDR1 SNHLY and CDR2 FYNNEI come from the germline V gene. The CDR3 length is 15 residues. CDR3 residues: CASSEDPVFADEQFF. The CDR3 bases are TGTGCCAGCAGTGAGGATCCAGTTTTTGCGGATGAGCAGTTCTTC.

J is TRBJ2-3 and V is TRBV7-9; 8 nucleotides agree with TRBD1. CDR1 is SEHNR, CDR2 FQNEAQ, per germline (reference sequence). The J segment lost 5 bases and the V segment lost 7 bases, leaving 11 bases of the junction unmatched. The CDR3 loop spans 15 amino acids. The CDR3 is CASTPGQGWQDTQYF. As DNA, the CDR3 is TGTGCCAGCACCCCTGGACAGGGATGGCAAGATACGCAGTATTTT.

The sample holds a few counts of this clone. CDR3 protein: CASSQTSGSTDTQYF. The CDR3 nucleotides are TGTGCCAGCAGCCAGACTAGCGGAAGCACAGATACGCAGTATTTT. The J gene is TRBJ2-3, the V gene TRBV7-3; the match to TRBD2 covers 9 bases. CDR1 and CDR2 from the germline V gene are SGHTA and FQGTGA. This CDR3 comprises 15 residues. V gave up 5 bases and J gave up 0 bases; unmatched junction bases: 3.

The chain recombines TRBV9 with TRBJ2-7; D not certain. Germline lookup yields CDR1 SGDLS and CDR2 YYNGEE. The CDR3 runs to 14 residues. V lost 4 bases, J lost 5 bases, and 16 bases lay in between. In DNA, the CDR3 is TGTGCCAGCAGCAAAGAAGGCTTTAGCAACGAGCAGTACTTC. It translates to CASSKEGFSNEQYF.

The chain links TRBV19 to TRBJ1-6; maybe TRBD1 (5 bases). Per germline, CDR1 LNHDA and CDR2 SQIVND (reference sequence). The CDR3 extends over 14 amino acids. Trimming took off 4 bases at V and 12 bases at J, with 16 bases between the two ends. Written as DNA, the CDR3 is TGTGCCAGTAGTACCGGGGGACCCGGGGGACCCCTCCACTTT. Protein product: CASSTGGPGGPLHF.

This clone has only a few counts. The CDR3 here is CASNLRYRGTDTQYF. CDR3 DNA sequence: TGTGCCAGCAACCTGAGGTACAGGGGCACAGATACGCAGTATTTT. The chain couples TRBV28 to TRBJ2-3, with D perhaps matching TRBD1 (6 bases). Trimming removed 7 bases at V and 1 base at J, with 15 bases between. This CDR3 has 15 amino acids. Per the germline V gene, CDR1 is MDHEN and CDR2 is SYDVKM.

This clone turned up a few times. The chain employs TRBV30 and TRBJ1-5; no firm D call. The CDR3 length is 14 residues. Trimming stripped 2 bases from V and 0 bases from J, with 8 bases between. Germline CDR1 is GTSNPN and CDR2 is SVGIG (reference sequence). CDR3 sequence: CAWSTLYSNQPQHF. The CDR3 DNA is TGTGCCTGGAGTACCCTCTATAGCAATCAGCCCCAGCATTTT.

This clone occurred a few times. The chain couples TRBV5-6 to TRBJ2-5, with 7 nucleotides matching TRBD1. The DNA end is more similar to TRBJ2-7, so the J call may be wrong. Germline V gene lookup returns CDR1 SGHDT and CDR2 YYEEEE. This CDR3 spans 14 amino acids. CDR3 nucleotide sequence: TGTGCCAGCAGCTTCCCGGGACAGACCTACGAGCAGTACTTC. Protein sequence: CASSFPGQTYEQYF.

The gene calls are TRBV7-2 and TRBJ2-7; 9 bases line up with TRBD1. The ends lost 6 bases at V and 5 bases at J; junction bases unmatched: 8. The CDR3 covers 14 residues. Looked up from germline, CDR1 is SGHTA and CDR2 is FQGNSA. The CDR3 DNA reads as TGTGCCAGCAGTCACGGACAGGGGTCGAACGAGCAGTACTTC. This translates into CASSHGQGSNEQYF.

The gene calls are TRBV19 and TRBJ1-5; D remains ambiguous. The V end lost 11 bases, the J end lost 1 base, and 30 bases lay between the germline ends. This CDR3 is 19 amino acids long. Germline lookup yields CDR1 LNHDA and CDR2 SQIVND (reference sequence). The DNA for the CDR3 is TGTGCCTCAACTGGGCGGTGGCAGGTTACAGCGGGGAGCAATCAGCCCCAGCATTTT. Amino acids: CASTGRWQVTAGSNQPQHF.

This clone has a handful of counts. The rearrangement joins TRBV25-1 to TRBJ2-1, with 12 bases that match TRBD2. This CDR3 has 16 residues. Germline loops: CDR1 MGHDK, CDR2 SYGVNS. Trimming removed 5 bases from V and 8 bases from J; junction bases left unmatched: 10. The CDR3 spells CASSSQALAGGDEQFF. For the CDR3, the DNA is TGTGCCAGCAGTTCCCAAGCCCTAGCGGGAGGGGATGAGCAGTTCTTC.